This T cell receptor (beta chain) was obtained from a study of cytotoxic CD8 clonotypes in ibrutinib-treated CLL. Sequencing sought depths of 1 in 200,000 to 1 in 1 million T cells. Here immunoSEQ multiplex PCR was the method, and the copy in TCRdb shows in-frame clones only, minus some. The data contain fewer than 85,000 clones, around 79% of them seen just once; the ten biggest clones take up roughly 4.8%. This CDR3 spans 15 amino acids. V trimming: 4 bases; J trimming: 0 bases; junction bases outside the gene matches: 2. CDR1 and CDR2 (germline): MRHNA, SNTAGT. This clone showed up just a few times.

This sequence originates from a human donor with chronic lymphocytic leukemia. The sample in question was PBMCs, obtained after 12 months of ibrutinib treatment. The gene calls are TRBV6-4 and TRBJ2-3, with 9 positions matching TRBD2. In nucleotides, the CDR3 is TGTGCCAGCAGTGCTCTAGCGGGGAGCACAGATACGCAGTATTTT. Translated, it gives CASSALAGSTDTQYF.